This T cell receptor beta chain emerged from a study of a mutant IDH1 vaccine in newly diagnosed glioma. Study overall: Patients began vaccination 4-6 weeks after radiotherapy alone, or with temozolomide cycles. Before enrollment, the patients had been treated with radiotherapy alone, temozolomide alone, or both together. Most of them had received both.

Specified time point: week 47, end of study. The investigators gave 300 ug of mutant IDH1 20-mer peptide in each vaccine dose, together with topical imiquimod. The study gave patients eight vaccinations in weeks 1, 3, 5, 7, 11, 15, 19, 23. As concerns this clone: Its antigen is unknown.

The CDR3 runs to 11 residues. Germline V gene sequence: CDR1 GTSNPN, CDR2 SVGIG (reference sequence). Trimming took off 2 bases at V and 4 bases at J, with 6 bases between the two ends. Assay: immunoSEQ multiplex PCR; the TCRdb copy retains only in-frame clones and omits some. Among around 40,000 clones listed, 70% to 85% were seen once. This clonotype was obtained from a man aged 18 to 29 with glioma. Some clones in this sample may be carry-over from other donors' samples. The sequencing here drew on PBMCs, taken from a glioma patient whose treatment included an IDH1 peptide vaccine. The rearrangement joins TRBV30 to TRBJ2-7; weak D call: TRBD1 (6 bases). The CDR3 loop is CAWSTGYEQYF. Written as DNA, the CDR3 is TGTGCCTGGAGTACAGGGTACGAGCAGTACTTC.